Following are 25 T cell receptor beta chains from one sample sequenced in a study of cytomegalovirus exposure and HLA in healthy donors. 13 Jbeta primers and 60 Vbeta primers were used for the PCR. Data came from immunoSEQ multiplex PCR; TCRdb stores just in-frame clones and leaves some out. The sample contains 120,000 to 150,000 clones, around three quarters of which appear only once. The sample taken for sequencing was PBMCs. These receptors came from a man in his forties or fifties in good health and CMV-seronegative.

The chain joins TRBV2 to TRBJ2-3; the D gene is possibly TRBD2 (5 bases). The germline gives CDR1 SNHLY, CDR2 FYNNEI. V dropped 7 bases and J dropped 1 base, with 12 bases sitting between them. The length of the CDR3 is 14 residues. The CDR3 here is CASTVRGGTDTQYF. The CDR3 DNA sequence: TGTGCCAGCACCGTACGGGGTGGCACAGATACGCAGTATTTT.

The chain links TRBV28 to TRBJ2-5; D not resolved. This CDR3 has 12 amino acids. The V gene's germline CDR1 is MDHEN and CDR2 SYDVKM. V lost 3 bases and J lost 5, with 7 bases in between. The CDR3 is CASSFSLETQYF. The CDR3 nucleotides are TGTGCCAGCAGTTTTAGTCTGGAGACCCAGTACTTC.

This clone showed up just once. The chain links TRBV4-1 to TRBJ1-4; 8 bases match TRBD1. CDR1 MGHRA and CDR2 YSYEKL come from the germline V gene. The V and J ends lost 4 bases and 5 bases, in that order; junction bases with no gene match: 9. This CDR3 is built from 16 residues. CDR3 sequence: CASSPRPRTGNEKLFF. The CDR3 coding sequence is TGCGCCAGCAGCCCCAGACCCCGGACAGGGAATGAAAAACTGTTTTTT.

This chain joins TRBV14 and TRBJ1-1; D is perhaps TRBD1 (5 bases). The germline CDR1 and CDR2 sequences are SGHDN and FVKESK. V was shortened by 5 bases and J by 5 bases, with 15 bases between the two germline ends. This CDR3 spans 14 amino acids. CDR3: CASSSDGRGTEAFF. The CDR3 coding sequence is TGTGCCAGCAGCTCGGACGGCCGGGGGACTGAAGCTTTCTTT. The full variable domain, rest sourced from reference TRBV14 and TRBJ1-1, is EAGVTQFPSHSVIEKGQTVTLRCDPISGHDNLYWYRRVMGKEIKFLLHFVKESKQDESGMPNNRFLAERTGGTYSTLKVQPAELEDSGVYFCASSSDGRGTEAFFGQGTRLTVV.

This clone was found once. The V gene is TRBV6-5, the J gene TRBJ1-2; 11 bases are a match to TRBD1. Germline CDR1 MNHEY, CDR2 SVGAGI. The CDR3 totals 14 residues. The V gene end was trimmed by 4 bases and the J gene end by 4 bases; junction bases not matched to a gene: 2. For the CDR3, the DNA is TGTGCCAGCAGTTCGGACAGGGGGCTCTATGGCTACACCTTC. Translating gives CASSSDRGLYGYTF.

The V gene is TRBV10-2, the J gene TRBJ1-4; a possible D gene is TRBD1 (5 bases). The germline CDR1 and CDR2 sequences are WSHSY and SAAADI. This CDR3 is 14 amino acids long. With 2 bases removed from V and 8 bases from J, the gap between germline ends came to 12 bases. CDR3 bases: TGCGCCAGCAGTGAGCCGACAGTAGGGGAAAAACTGTTTTTT. Translating gives CASSEPTVGEKLFF.

CDR3 DNA: TGTGCCAGCAGTTACTCGATTTGGACTAGCGGCTACGAGCAGTACTTC. This translates into CASSYSIWTSGYEQYF. The chain uses TRBV6-5 and TRBJ2-7, with 10 bases aligning to TRBD2. Germline-derived CDR1 and CDR2 are MNHEY and SVGAGI. Germline trimming cut 0 bases from V and 3 bases from J; bases unmatched to any gene: 5. CDR3 size: 16 residues.

V gene TRBV6-1 combines with J gene TRBJ2-6; 7 nucleotides agree with TRBD2. The V gene's germline CDR1 is MNHNS and CDR2 SASEGT. CDR3 length: 17 amino acids. Trimming removed 4 bases from V and 0 bases from J; junction bases left unmatched: 6. CDR3 nucleotides: TGTGCCAGCAGTGGTGGGGGAGGGTTCTCTGGGGCCAACGTCCTGACTTTC. This encodes CASSGGGGFSGANVLTF.

The CDR3 DNA is TGTGCCAGCAGTTTTGGCGGGAGCCCCTACGAGCAGTACTTC. Translation: CASSFGGSPYEQYF. This chain connects TRBV27 to TRBJ2-7, with 7 bases matching TRBD2. The CDR3 totals 14 residues. V trimming: 3 bases; J trimming: 2 bases; junction bases outside the gene matches: 4. Germline V lookup: CDR1 MNHEY, CDR2 SMNVEV (reference sequence).

The genes are TRBV7-9 and TRBJ2-3; 10 bases map to TRBD2. Germline assignment: CDR1 SEHNR and CDR2 FQNEAQ (reference sequence). V was pared by 5 bases and J by 3 bases, with 17 bases of the junction left unmatched. This CDR3 comprises 19 residues. CDR3 sequence: CASSPYELAGVGGTDTQYF. The CDR3 DNA sequence: TGTGCCAGCAGCCCCTACGAGCTAGCGGGAGTAGGCGGGACAGATACGCAGTATTTT. The variable domain in full, completed from reference TRBV7-9 and TRBJ2-3, reads DTGVSQNPRHKITKRGQNVTFRCDPISEHNRLYWYRQTLGQGPEFLTYFQNEAQLEKSRLLSDRFSAERPKGSFSTLEIQRTEQGDSAMYLCASSPYELAGVGGTDTQYFGPGTRLTVL.

V gene TRBV25-1 combines with J gene TRBJ1-3, with TRBD1 matching over 9 bases. CDR3 length: 16 residues. Looked up from germline, CDR1 is MGHDK and CDR2 is SYGVNS. V trimming: 7 bases; J trimming: 2 bases; junction bases outside the gene matches: 9. In nucleotides, the CDR3 is TGTGCCAGCACTCAAACCGGGACAGGGCCTGGAAACACCATATATTTT. It translates to CASTQTGTGPGNTIYF.

This clone showed up just once. The V gene is TRBV19, the J gene TRBJ1-6, with 7 bases that match TRBD1. The CDR3 consists of 17 residues. With 9 bases clipped from V and 11 bases from J, the junction kept 22 bases outside the gene matches. Germline loops: CDR1 LNHDA, CDR2 SQIVND (reference sequence). DNA of the CDR3: TGTGCCAGCGCTAATCCCCACGGACAGGACCAGGATACACCCCTCCACTTT. Translation gives CASANPHGQDQDTPLHF.

The CDR3 DNA follows: TGTGCCAGCAGCTTCGGGGGACAGTACAATGAGCAGTTCTTC. It codes for CASSFGGQYNEQFF. The rearrangement uses TRBV7-9 and TRBJ2-1, with D perhaps TRBD1 (7 bases). Trimming left V 3 bases short and J 4 bases short, with 10 bases between. CDR1 and CDR2 (germline): SEHNR, FQNEAQ (reference sequence). This CDR3 contains 14 residues.

In this sample, this clone turned up a few times. One junction end disagrees with the germline gene, perhaps due to a read error. The J gene is TRBJ1-5, the V gene TRBV5-1; 7 bases fit TRBD1. The germline V gene encodes CDR1 SGHRS and CDR2 YFSETQ. This CDR3 is 15 amino acids long. CDR3 coding DNA: TGCGCCAGCAGCTTGGAGGGGGCAAGCAATCAGCCCCAGAATTTT. Translated: CASSLEGASNQPQNF.

The V call is TRBV2, the J call TRBJ2-3; maybe TRBD2 (6 bases). Germline V gene data show CDR1 as SNHLY and CDR2 as FYNNEI. The V end lost 6 bases, the J end lost 1 base, and 11 bases lay between the germline ends. This CDR3 spans 14 amino acids. CDR3 nucleotides: TGTGCCAGCAGCGGGAGAACGGGCACAGATACGCAGTATTTT. Translating it yields CASSGRTGTDTQYF.

V usage is TRBV27 and J usage is TRBJ2-2; the match to TRBD1 covers 8 bases. CDR3 length equals 15 residues. Germline V gene sequence: CDR1 MNHEY, CDR2 SMNVEV (reference sequence). With V trimmed by 4 bases and J by 3 bases, 4 bases remained unmatched. The DNA of the CDR3 is TGTGCCAGCAGTTGGACAGGGCACTACACCGGGGAGCTGTTTTTT. This codes for CASSWTGHYTGELFF.

The count of this clone is one. V is TRBV9 and J is TRBJ1-1; D gene ambiguous. The CDR3 loop spans 14 amino acids. Between the trimmed V and J ends, which lost 0 bases and 0 bases, there was a span of 6 bases. The germline V gene encodes CDR1 SGDLS and CDR2 YYNGEE. The CDR3 DNA follows: TGTGCCAGCAGCGTAGACTTCATGAACACTGAAGCTTTCTTT. Translating it yields CASSVDFMNTEAFF.

The chain uses TRBV9 and TRBJ2-7; possibly TRBD2 for D (5 bases). The CDR3 is 15 amino acids. The V gene's germline CDR1 is SGDLS and CDR2 YYNGEE. The V end lost 0 bases, the J end lost 0 bases, and 10 bases lay between the germline ends. The CDR3 sequence: CASSVGGQPSYEQYF. The CDR3 nucleotides read TGTGCCAGCAGCGTAGGCGGGCAGCCCTCCTACGAGCAGTACTTC.

The chain uses TRBV19 and TRBJ2-1; 11 nucleotides line up with TRBD2. Per germline, CDR1 LNHDA and CDR2 SQIVND (reference sequence). J gave up 0 bases and V 5 bases, and 3 bases lay outside the gene matches. This CDR3 contains 16 residues. The CDR3 DNA sequence: TGTGCCAGTAGTGGGGGGACTAGCGGCTCCTACAATGAGCAGTTCTTC. It translates to CASSGGTSGSYNEQFF.

V and J are TRBV7-6 and TRBJ1-1; 9 bases match TRBD1. The V gene's germline CDR1 is SGHVS and CDR2 FNYEAQ. The CDR3 is 13 amino acids. Losses at the gene ends were 0 bases for V and 8 bases for J; bases not matched to a gene: 1. The CDR3 DNA reads as TGTGCCAGCAGCTTAGCCGACAGGGGGGAAGCTTTCTTT. Translating it yields CASSLADRGEAFF.

The chain combines TRBV5-6 with TRBJ2-5; 8 positions match TRBD1. Germline loops: CDR1 SGHDT, CDR2 YYEEEE. The ends lost 1 base at V and 5 bases at J; junction bases unmatched: 7. The CDR3 consists of 15 residues. This chain's CDR3 is CASSLFVTGDETQYF. The CDR3 DNA reads as TGTGCCAGCAGCTTGTTCGTGACAGGGGACGAGACCCAGTACTTC.

The chain has TRBV28 and TRBJ1-2; D is unclear. Trimming pared 7 bases from V and 3 bases from J, leaving 12 bases between. The length of the CDR3 is 13 residues. Per germline, CDR1 MDHEN and CDR2 SYDVKM. CDR3 DNA: TGTGCCAGCACCTTATCCGTTGACTATGGCTACACCTTC. Translating gives CASTLSVDYGYTF.

This clone has just a few counts. The rearrangement uses TRBV5-1 and TRBJ2-1; 7 bases are a match to TRBD1. Germline loops: CDR1 SGHRS, CDR2 YFSETQ. CDR3 size: 15 residues. The V gene end was trimmed by 5 bases and the J gene end by 3 bases; junction bases not matched to a gene: 8. This chain's CDR3 is CASSFHRDSYNEQFF. CDR3 coding DNA: TGCGCCAGCAGTTTTCACCGGGACAGCTACAATGAGCAGTTCTTC.

This clone occurred a few times. V is TRBV6-4 and J is TRBJ1-5, with 7 bases aligning to TRBD1. V lost 3 bases to trimming and J lost 6 bases; unmatched junction nucleotides: 8. Germline V gene data show CDR1 as MRHNA and CDR2 as SNTAGT. The CDR3 sequence is 15 residues long. The CDR3 DNA is TGTGCCAGCAGTGATTTAACAGGGGAGAGTCAGCCCCAGCATTTT. Translating it yields CASSDLTGESQPQHF.

The chain uses TRBV6-5 and TRBJ1-5; no definite D call. V was clipped by 5 bases and J by 2 bases, with 10 bases between them. This CDR3 has 14 amino acids. Germline V gene lookup returns CDR1 MNHEY and CDR2 SVGAGI. CDR3: CASSVYQGNQPQHF. CDR3 in DNA: TGTGCCAGCAGTGTATACCAGGGCAATCAGCCCCAGCATTTT.